The sequence of this T cell receptor (beta chain) was determined in a study of identical twins. This clonotype was seen repeatedly, ten times or more. Antigen specificity is unknown. Every sampled donor was Caucasian and healthy. A universal primer site was created by template switching, with the cDNA bearing unique molecular identifiers. Using its own MiXCR run on the 5' RACE reads, TCRdb lists one record per CDR3 protein. This sample has approximately 700,000 distinct CDR3 sequences, with 5.5% to 6.5% found just once. Regarding the study as a whole: Among monozygotic twins, out-of-frame TCR alpha sharing exceeded what models predicted. Beta out-of-frame twin sharing showed a weaker excess.

The CDR3 is 13 residues long. The germline V gene has CDR1 SGHDN and CDR2 FVKESK. V shed 0 bases and J shed 5 bases, with 7 bases lying between them. This chain uses TRBV14 with TRBJ2-5; D uncertain. Sequenced input: naive T cells sorted from blood. The source of this sequence is a man between 18 and 29 years old in good health. CDR3 DNA: TGTGCCAGCAGCCAAGATCTCTGGGAGACCCAGTACTTC. Translation: CASSQDLWETQYF.